This T cell receptor (beta chain) was observed in a study of neurological immune-mediated disorders. The starting material, 2 million PBMCs stored at -80 C, gave rise to the unsorted libraries. MiXCR was run by TCRdb on the 5' RACE reads, yielding one entry per CDR3 protein. The table records some 70,000 distinct CDR3 sequences, around 3.1% of them present only once. V was pared by 10 bases and J by 8 bases, with 9 bases of the junction left unmatched. The germline V gene encodes CDR1 SEHNR and CDR2 FQNEAQ (reference sequence). This CDR3 has 13 amino acids. At least ten counts were recorded for this clonotype.

The sample taken for sequencing was PBMCs. This chain uses TRBV7-9 with TRBJ1-4; 8 bases map to TRBD1. The clonotype originates from a man aged 35 to 55 with multiple sclerosis. The CDR3 spells CATSGQGGEKLFF. The CDR3, as DNA: TGTGCCACAAGCGGACAGGGCGGAGAAAAACTGTTTTTT.